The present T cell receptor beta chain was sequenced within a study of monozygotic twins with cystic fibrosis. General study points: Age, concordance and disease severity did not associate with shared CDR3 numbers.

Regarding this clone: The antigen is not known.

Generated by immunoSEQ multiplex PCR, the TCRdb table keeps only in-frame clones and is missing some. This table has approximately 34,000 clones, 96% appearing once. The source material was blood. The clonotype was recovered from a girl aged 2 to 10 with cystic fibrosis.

The CDR3 here is CAWSVLGGSYEQYF. CDR3 coding DNA: TGTGCCTGGAGTGTACTGGGGGGCTCCTACGAGCAGTACTTC. The V call is TRBV30, the J call TRBJ2-7; the D gene is possibly TRBD2 (6 bases). This CDR3 is built from 14 residues. Germline CDR1 reads GTSNPN; CDR2 reads SVGIG (reference sequence). The germline V and J ends were trimmed by 0 bases and 0 bases, with 9 bases remaining between them.